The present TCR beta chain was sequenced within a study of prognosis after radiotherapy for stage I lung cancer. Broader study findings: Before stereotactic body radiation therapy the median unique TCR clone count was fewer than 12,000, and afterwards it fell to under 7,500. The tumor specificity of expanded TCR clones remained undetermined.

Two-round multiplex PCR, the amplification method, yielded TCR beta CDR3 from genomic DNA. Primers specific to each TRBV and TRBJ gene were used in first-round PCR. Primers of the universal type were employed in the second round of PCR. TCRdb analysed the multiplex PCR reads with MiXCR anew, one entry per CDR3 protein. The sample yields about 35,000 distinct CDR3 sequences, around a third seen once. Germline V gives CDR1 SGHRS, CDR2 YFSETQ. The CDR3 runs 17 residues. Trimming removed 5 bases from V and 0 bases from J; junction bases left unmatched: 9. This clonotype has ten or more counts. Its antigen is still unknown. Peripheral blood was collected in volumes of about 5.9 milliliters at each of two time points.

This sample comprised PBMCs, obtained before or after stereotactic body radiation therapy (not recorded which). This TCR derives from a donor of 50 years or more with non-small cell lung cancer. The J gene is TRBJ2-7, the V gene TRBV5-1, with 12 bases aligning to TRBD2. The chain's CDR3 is CASRRLAGAPSSYEQYF. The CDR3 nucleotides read TGCGCCAGCAGGCGACTAGCGGGGGCTCCGAGCTCCTACGAGCAGTACTTC.